Listed below are T cell receptor beta chains from one sample, sequenced in a study of PD-1 blockade in classical Hodgkin lymphoma. The assay was immunoSEQ multiplex PCR, and TCRdb's table has in-frame clones only and misses some. The sample comprises about 98,000 clones, 80% to 95% of which are singletons, and approximately 2.8% rests with the top ten. The sample here was peripheral blood mononuclear cells (PBMCs), taken at baseline. Source of these receptors: a human donor with classical Hodgkin lymphoma. Each CDR3 is given with its conserved first and last residue. D genes are given only for firm matches. Size is stated for part of the rows, as once, few or many counts, or as a class when the clone is expanded.

d_call	v_call	j_call	clone_size	cdr3_nt	cdr3_aa
NA	TRBV5-5	TRBJ2-7	NA	TGTGCCAGCAGCTTGGGTCTGGGAATCTACGAGCAGTACTTC	CASSLGLGIYEQYF
TRBD1	TRBV30	TRBJ2-5	NA	TGTGCCTGGAGCAGTGGACAGGTTTTAGGGCAAGAGACCCAGTACTTC	CAWSSGQVLGQETQYF
NA	TRBV4-1	TRBJ2-7	NA	TGCGCCAGCAGCCTCGAGAGGCTCGCCGAGCAGTACTTC	CASSLERLAEQYF
NA	TRBV11-2	TRBJ1-4	NA	TGTGCCAGCAGCTGGGAGAGGGGCAATAGGGAAAAACTGTTTTTT	CASSWERGNREKLFF
NA	TRBV6-5	TRBJ2-7	NA	TGTGCCAGCAGTCCAGAGGGCTCCTACGAGCAGTACTTC	CASSPEGSYEQYF
TRBD2	TRBV7-9	TRBJ2-7	NA	TGTGCCAGCAGCTTCAGGACTAGCGGGTCTTACTCCTACGAGCAGTACTTC	CASSFRTSGSYSYEQYF
TRBD2	TRBV27	TRBJ2-5	NA	TGTGCCAGCAGTTTAAGAACGGGAGGTATGGAGACCCAGTACTTC	CASSLRTGGMETQYF
NA	TRBV12-2	TRBJ2-7	NA	TGTGCAAGTCGCTTAAGCGTCAATAAGGACGAGCAGTACTTC	CASRLSVNKDEQYF
NA	TRBV6-1	TRBJ2-7	NA	TGTGCCAGCAGTCCAGCTTCTGCCTACGAGCAGTACTTC	CASSPASAYEQYF
TRBD1	TRBV7-9	TRBJ1-1	NA	TGTGCCAGCAGCTCCATGGACAGGGTGAACACTGAAGCTTTCTTT	CASSSMDRVNTEAFF
NA	TRBV5-6	TRBJ1-2	NA	TGTGCCAGCAGCTTGGCCCCAGGGGAGCCTAGTGGCTACACCTTC	CASSLAPGEPSGYTF
NA	TRBV7-8	TRBJ2-7	NA	TGTGCCAGCAGCTCCGCTAGCGAGCAGTACTTC	CASSSASEQYF
NA	TRBV5-1	TRBJ2-5	NA	TGCGCCAGCAGCTTGGTAGGGCGCAGGGAAGAGACCCAGTACTTC	CASSLVGRREETQYF
TRBD1	TRBV27	TRBJ1-1	NA	TGTGCCAGCAGTCAACCTTCACGGGACAGGGAAAGGAGGACTGAAGCTTTCTTT	CASSQPSRDRERRTEAFF
NA	TRBV30	TRBJ2-7	NA	TGTGCCTGGAGCAACAGGGCGAGCTCCTACGAGCAGTACTTC	CAWSNRASSYEQYF
NA	TRBV2	TRBJ2-7	NA	TGTGCCAGCACTCGGATCGCCTCGGTCTCCTACGAGCAGTACTTC	CASTRIASVSYEQYF
NA	TRBV6-1	TRBJ2-3	NA	TGTGCCAGTGCCTTGGGAGCGTTTTTTTCAGATACGCAGTATTTT	CASALGAFFSDTQYF
NA	TRBV30	TRBJ2-1	NA	TGTGCCTTACAACCGGTGCCCTACAATGAGCAGTTCTTC	CALQPVPYNEQFF
TRBD1	TRBV25-1	TRBJ2-7	NA	TGTGCCTCAAGCAGGGACAGCTACGAGCAGTACTTC	CASSRDSYEQYF
TRBD2	TRBV27	TRBJ2-7	NA	TGTGCCAGCACCCCGGGGGGACTAGCGGGAATGAATCACGAGCAGTACTTC	CASTPGGLAGMNHEQYF
NA	TRBV25-1	TRBJ2-3	NA	TGTGCCAGCAGTGGAAGGACAGATACGCAGTATTTT	CASSGRTDTQYF
TRBD1	TRBV4-1	TRBJ1-4	NA	TGCGCCAGCAGCCAAGCCTTCCGAGACAGGGGGGAAAAACTGTTTTTT	CASSQAFRDRGEKLFF
NA	TRBV9	TRBJ1-1	NA	TGTGCCAGCAGCGTAGAACCCAGGGGAATGAACACTGAAGCTTTCTTT	CASSVEPRGMNTEAFF
NA	TRBV4-1	TRBJ2-7	NA	TGCGCCAGCAGCCACGGCGTACTCCTCTACGAGCAGTACTTC	CASSHGVLLYEQYF
NA	TRBV7-9	TRBJ2-7	NA	TGTGCCAGCAGCCCTATCCGAGGCTCACAGGGACCATCCTACGAGCAGTACTTC	CASSPIRGSQGPSYEQYF
TRBD2	TRBV11-2	TRBJ2-3	NA	TGTGCCAGCAGCACAGCGGGAGGCACATTCACAGATACGCAGTATTTT	CASSTAGGTFTDTQYF
TRBD1	TRBV6-5	TRBJ1-5	once	TGTGCCAGCAGTTACGTAGGGGGCATGGAGCCCCAGCATTTT	CASSYVGGMEPQHF
NA	TRBV12-5	TRBJ2-1	NA	TGTGCTAGTGGCCCGACCAGTGAGCAGTTCTTC	CASGPTSEQFF
NA	TRBV28	TRBJ2-3	once	TGTGCCAGCACTAGGTTAGATACGCAGTATTTT	CASTRLDTQYF
TRBD2	TRBV19	TRBJ2-5	once	TGTGCCAGTAGAGGGACTAGCGGGAGAGTGGAGACCCAGTACTTC	CASRGTSGRVETQYF
TRBD1	TRBV29-1	TRBJ2-3	few	TGCAGCGTTGGGACAGGGGAAGATACGCAGTATTTT	CSVGTGEDTQYF
NA	TRBV6-5	TRBJ1-1	NA	TGTGCCAGCAGTTACAGGGGACAAGAATATAGAGCTTTCTTT	CASSYRGQEYRAFF
TRBD2	TRBV27	TRBJ2-7	once	TGTGCCAGCCGACCCGAAGGCGGGGGGACCTACGAGCAGTACTTC	CASRPEGGGTYEQYF
NA	TRBV28	TRBJ2-5	NA	TGTGCCAGCAGTTTACCCCGGGCTAGCCGTAGCCAAGAGACCCAGTACTTC	CASSLPRASRSQETQYF
NA	TRBV9	TRBJ1-1	NA	TGTGCCAGCAGCGTATCCCTAAGTAGCACTGAAGCTTTCTTT	CASSVSLSSTEAFF
TRBD2	TRBV5-1	TRBJ2-7	NA	TGCGCCAGCAGCGCTTCGGGACTAGCGGCGTACGAGCAGTACTTC	CASSASGLAAYEQYF
TRBD1	TRBV29-1	TRBJ2-7	NA	TGCAGCGTTGCCGGGACAGGGGGAATGTTGTACGAGCAGTACTTC	CSVAGTGGMLYEQYF
NA	TRBV6-1	TRBJ2-5	NA	TGTGCCAGCAGTGAAGGGCTAGGGGACGAGACCCAGTACTTC	CASSEGLGDETQYF
NA	TRBV2	TRBJ1-1	NA	TGTGCCAGCAGTGAACAGGGAATGGGGGCTGAAGCTTTCTTT	CASSEQGMGAEAFF
TRBD2	TRBV30	TRBJ2-1	NA	TGTGCCTGGAGTGTAATGGGACTAGAGGATGAGCAGTTCTTC	CAWSVMGLEDEQFF
NA	TRBV5-6	TRBJ2-7	NA	TGTGCCAGCAGCTTTAGGGGGAGTCGCTACGAGCAGTACTTC	CASSFRGSRYEQYF
NA	TRBV11-1	TRBJ2-1	NA	TGTGCCAGCAGTCGTAGGAGCGCCGTGCAGTTCTTC	CASSRRSAVQFF
TRBD1	TRBV10-1	TRBJ1-5	NA	TGCGCCAGCAGGTTTCCGGGACAGGGTTTCGGTCAGCCCCAGCATTTT	CASRFPGQGFGQPQHF
NA	TRBV23-1	TRBJ1-1	NA	TGCGCCAGCAGTCAATCGGACGCGAACACTGAAGCTTTCTTT	CASSQSDANTEAFF
NA	TRBV7-8	TRBJ2-1	NA	TGTGCCAGCAGCGCCCGAGAGGGGTACAATGAGCAGTTCTTC	CASSAREGYNEQFF
NA	TRBV6-1	TRBJ1-5	NA	TGTGCCAGCAGTGCTGGGGGGCTTAATCAGCCCCAGCATTTT	CASSAGGLNQPQHF
NA	TRBV5-1	TRBJ2-1	NA	TGCGCCAGCGTTGGCTCCTACAATGAGCAGTTCTTC	CASVGSYNEQFF
NA	TRBV7-9	TRBJ2-7	NA	TGTGCCAGCAGCTTAGCGTGGAACAGGTCCTACGAGCAGTACTTC	CASSLAWNRSYEQYF